These 14 T cell receptor beta chains originate from one sample sequenced in a study of T cell responses to AZD1222 COVID-19 vaccine. Data came from immunoSEQ multiplex PCR; TCRdb stores just in-frame clones and leaves some out. This repertoire shows roughly 120,000 clones, about 85% found once; its top ten account for 3.2%. The specimen comprised peripheral blood, sampled on day 0 of AZD1222 vaccination. The receptors were sampled from an adult in good health.

The rearrangement links TRBV28 to TRBJ2-1, with D uncertain. In germline, CDR1 is MDHEN, CDR2 SYDVKM. There are 13 residues in the CDR3. The germline V and J ends were trimmed by 7 bases and 0 bases, with 7 bases remaining between them. In DNA, the CDR3 is TGTGCCAGCACAGCGAGCTCCTACAATGAGCAGTTCTTC. Encoded protein: CASTASSYNEQFF.

This clone was counted between two and nine times. This chain uses TRBV7-6 with TRBJ2-2, with D possibly being TRBD1 or TRBD2 (5 bases each). The CDR3 runs 15 residues. Germline CDR1 is SGHVS and CDR2 is FNYEAQ. The V gene lost 1 base and the J gene lost 5 bases, with 11 bases spanning the gap. The CDR3 nucleotides are TGTGCCAGCAGCTTAGAGGGACCCGGGACCGGGGAGCTGTTTTTT. It specifies CASSLEGPGTGELFF.

The chain has TRBV24-1 and TRBJ2-7, with TRBD2 matching 8 bases. Germline V gives CDR1 KGHDR, CDR2 SFDVKD. The CDR3 contains 13 residues. With V trimmed by 9 bases and J by 3 bases, 6 bases remained unmatched. DNA of the CDR3: TGTGCCACCGGGGCGACTAGCGTCTACGAGCAGTACTTC. Its translation is CATGATSVYEQYF.

The gene calls are TRBV6-2 or TRBV6-3 and TRBJ2-5; 9 bases match TRBD1. This CDR3 is 15 amino acids long. The germline V gene has CDR1 MNHEY and CDR2 SVGEGT. The J segment lost 2 bases and the V segment lost 4 bases, leaving 5 bases of the junction unmatched. CDR3 nucleotides: TGTGCCAGCAGTTTAGACAGGGGGGGACAAGAGACCCAGTACTTC. The encoded protein is CASSLDRGGQETQYF.

This clone showed up just a few times. The chain recombines TRBV5-1 with TRBJ2-1; D is uncertain. Between the trimmed V and J ends, which lost 1 base and 5 bases, there was a span of 16 bases. The length of the CDR3 is 16 residues. Looked up from germline, CDR1 is SGHRS and CDR2 is YFSETQ. The CDR3 reads CASSLPVSSSNNEQFF. The DNA of the CDR3 is TGCGCCAGCAGCTTGCCCGTCTCGTCCTCTAACAATGAGCAGTTCTTC.

The chain's CDR3 is CASSLVGQGNTGELFF. In nucleotides, the CDR3 is TGTGCCAGCAGCTTAGTGGGACAGGGGAACACCGGGGAGCTGTTTTTT. The rearrangement uses TRBV11-2 and TRBJ2-2; 9 bases fit TRBD1. CDR1 and CDR2 (germline): SGHAT, FQNNGV. Trimming removed 1 base from V and 1 base from J; junction bases left unmatched: 1. The CDR3 sequence is 16 residues long.

This clone was detected once. The rearrangement uses TRBV6-5 and TRBJ1-2; 7 bases match TRBD1. The CDR3 is 16 amino acids. The germline gives CDR1 MNHEY, CDR2 SVGAGI. V was clipped by 0 bases and J by 2 bases; unmatched bases: 6. In DNA form, the CDR3 reads TGTGCCAGCAGTTACTCGAAACAGGGGCTCAACTATGGCTACACCTTC. This codes for CASSYSKQGLNYGYTF.

The rearrangement uses TRBV7-2 and TRBJ1-2, with unresolved D. Looked up from germline, CDR1 is SGHTA and CDR2 is FQGNSA. The CDR3 runs to 13 residues. V was shortened by 3 bases and J by 7 bases, with 12 bases between the two germline ends. The chain's CDR3 is CASSLSDGGGYTF. The CDR3 nucleotides read TGTGCCAGCAGCTTGTCCGATGGCGGTGGCTACACCTTC. The full variable domain, its missing parts supplied by reference TRBV7-2 and TRBJ1-2, is GAGVSQSPSNKVTEKGKDVELRCDPISGHTALYWYRQSLGQGLEFLIYFQGNSAPDKSGLPSDRFSAERTGGSVSTLTIQRTQQEDSAVYLCASSLSDGGGYTFGSGTRLTVV.

The J gene is TRBJ2-5, the V gene TRBV7-9; maybe TRBD2 (6 bases). Trimming pared 5 bases from V and 5 bases from J, leaving 15 bases between. The germline CDR1 and CDR2 sequences are SEHNR and FQNEAQ (reference sequence). The CDR3 is 14 amino acids. The CDR3 coding sequence is TGTGCCAGCAGCAAAAGTGGGGGGACGGAGACCCAGTACTTC. It specifies CASSKSGGTETQYF.

J is TRBJ1-6 and V is TRBV19; tentatively, D is TRBD1 (5 bases). Germline V gene lookup returns CDR1 LNHDA and CDR2 SQIVND (reference sequence). This CDR3 has 15 residues. V was clipped by 9 bases and J by 8 bases, with 20 bases between them. The CDR3 loop reads CASRGRRDSYSPLHF. In nucleotides, the CDR3 is TGTGCCAGCCGGGGCCGCAGGGATTCCTATTCACCCCTCCACTTT.

In its sample, this clone was seen once. The rearrangement links TRBV7-3 to TRBJ1-1; D gene ambiguous. Trimming took off 0 bases at V and 1 base at J, with 15 bases between the two ends. This CDR3 contains 17 residues. Germline V CDR1 and CDR2: SGHTA, FQGTGA. CDR3 loop: CASSLTGLRGKNTEAFF. CDR3 in DNA: TGTGCCAGCAGCTTAACCGGCCTTAGAGGGAAGAACACTGAAGCTTTCTTT.

The chain is built from TRBV5-4 and TRBJ2-2, with 11 positions matching TRBD2. The CDR3 length is 18 residues. Germline V CDR1 and CDR2: SGHNT, YYREEE (reference sequence). With V trimmed by 0 bases and J by 6 bases, 10 bases remained unmatched. For the CDR3, the DNA is TGTGCCAGCAGCTTGGGACTAGCGGGGTCCTCGGGGGCCGGGGAGCTGTTTTTT. Its translation: CASSLGLAGSSGAGELFF.

The gene calls are TRBV5-6 and TRBJ1-1; D is unclear. The CDR3 is 13 residues long. CDR1 and CDR2 (germline): SGHDT, YYEEEE. V was clipped by 0 bases and J by 10 bases, with 13 bases between them. CDR3 in DNA: TGTGCCAGCAGCTTGGGAGGTAGGGAAGGAGCTTTCTTT. It specifies CASSLGGREGAFF. Full variable domain (missing parts from reference TRBV5-6 and TRBJ1-1): DAGVTQSPTHLIKTRGQQVTLRCSPKSGHDTVSWYQQALGQGPQFIFQYYEEEERQRGNFPDRFSGHQFPNYSSELNVNALLLGDSALYLCASSLGGREGAFFGQGTRLTVV.

This chain uses TRBV7-6 with TRBJ2-3, with a possible D match to TRBD1 (6 bases). The V gene's germline CDR1 is SGHVS and CDR2 FNYEAQ. The CDR3 has 15 residues. Deletions cut 1 base from V and 6 bases from J, with 14 bases between. The CDR3 protein is CASSLDVGAVDTQYF. In DNA form, the CDR3 reads TGTGCCAGCAGCTTAGATGTGGGGGCAGTTGATACGCAGTATTTT.